The clone carrying this T cell receptor beta chain showed up many times. What it binds is not known. This record comes from a study of T cells in Graves' hyperthyroidism and ophthalmopathy. Study-wide results and limits: Prediction of ophthalmopathy progression came a median roughly 6.6 months pre-onset. Appearing also in blood were most of the thyroid clonotypes expanded above 0.001.

Patients aged 18 to 65 with hyperthyroidism were newly diagnosed, with duration under 2 months. Clinical symptoms, serum thyroxine, TRAb, thyroid ultrasound and orbital computed tomography established diagnosis. TCR beta CDR3 sequences were amplified from RNA transcripts. First-round RT-PCR with HTBI primers amplified the TCR CDR3 region. TCRdb passed the multiplex PCR reads through MiXCR, listing each CDR3 protein once. Of roughly 330,000 distinct CDR3 sequences listed, 15% to 20% are singletons. CDR3 length equals 14 residues. CDR1 and CDR2 from the germline V gene are MNHNS and SASEGT. Trimming took 6 bases from V and 3 from J, leaving 15 bases between them.

J is TRBJ2-7 and V is TRBV6-1; perhaps TRBD1 as D (6 bases). The receptor was isolated from a man in his thirties or forties with Graves' hyperthyroidism. Input material: blood. The CDR3 here is CASSVRTERYEQYF. The CDR3 bases are TGTGCCAGCAGCGTCCGGACAGAACGCTACGAGCAGTACTTC.